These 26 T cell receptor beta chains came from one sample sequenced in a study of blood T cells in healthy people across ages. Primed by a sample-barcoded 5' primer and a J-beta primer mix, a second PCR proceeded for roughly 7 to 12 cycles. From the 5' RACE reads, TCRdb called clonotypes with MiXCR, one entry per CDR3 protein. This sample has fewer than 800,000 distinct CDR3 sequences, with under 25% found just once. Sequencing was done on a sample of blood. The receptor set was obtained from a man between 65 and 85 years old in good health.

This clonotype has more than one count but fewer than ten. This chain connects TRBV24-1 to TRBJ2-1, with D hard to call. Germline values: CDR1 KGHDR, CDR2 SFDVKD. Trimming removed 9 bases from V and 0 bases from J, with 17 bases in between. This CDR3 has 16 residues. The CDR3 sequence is CATRDGRISSYNEQFF. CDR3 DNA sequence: TGTGCCACCCGAGATGGTAGGATTAGCTCCTACAATGAGCAGTTCTTC.

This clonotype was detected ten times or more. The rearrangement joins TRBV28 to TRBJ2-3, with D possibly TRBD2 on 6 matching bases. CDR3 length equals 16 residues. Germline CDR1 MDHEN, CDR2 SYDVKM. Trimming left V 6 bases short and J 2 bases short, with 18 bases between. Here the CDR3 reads CASSGTWGASTDTQYF. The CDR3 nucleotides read TGTGCCAGCAGCGGGACTTGGGGAGCGTCCACAGATACGCAGTATTTT.

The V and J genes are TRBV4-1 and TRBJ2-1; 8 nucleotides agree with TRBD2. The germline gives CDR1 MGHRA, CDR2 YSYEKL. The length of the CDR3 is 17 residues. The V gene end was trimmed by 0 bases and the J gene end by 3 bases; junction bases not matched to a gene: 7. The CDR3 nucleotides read TGCGCCAGCAGCCAAGATAGGGCGGGAGGAGGCTACAATGAGCAGTTCTTC. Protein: CASSQDRAGGGYNEQFF.

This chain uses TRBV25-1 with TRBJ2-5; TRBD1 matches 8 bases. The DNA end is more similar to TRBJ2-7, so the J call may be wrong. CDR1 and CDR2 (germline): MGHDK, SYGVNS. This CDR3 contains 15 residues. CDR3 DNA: TGTGCCAGCAGTGAATCCAGCCAGGGGGCTGACGAGCAGTACTTC. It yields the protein CASSESSQGADEQYF.

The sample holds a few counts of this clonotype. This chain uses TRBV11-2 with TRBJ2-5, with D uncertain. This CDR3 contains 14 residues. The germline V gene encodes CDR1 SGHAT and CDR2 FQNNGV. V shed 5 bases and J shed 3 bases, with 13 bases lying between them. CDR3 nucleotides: TGTGCCAGCAGCCCGGAAGTATCGGAAGAGACCCAGTACTTC. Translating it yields CASSPEVSEETQYF.

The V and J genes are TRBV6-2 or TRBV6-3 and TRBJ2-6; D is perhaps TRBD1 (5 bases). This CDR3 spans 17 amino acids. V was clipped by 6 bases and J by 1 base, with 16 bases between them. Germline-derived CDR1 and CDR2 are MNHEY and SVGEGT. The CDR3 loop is CASSPVGAPSGANVLTF. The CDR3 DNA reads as TGTGCCAGCAGCCCAGTTGGGGCTCCATCTGGGGCCAACGTCCTGACTTTC.

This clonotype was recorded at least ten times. Here the CDR3 reads CASSYSARGRAGELFF. CDR3 nucleotide sequence: TGTGCCAGCAGTTACAGCGCCCGGGGGCGAGCCGGGGAGCTGTTTTTT. The J gene is TRBJ2-2, the V gene TRBV6-2 or TRBV6-3; D may match TRBD1 or TRBD2 (6 bases each). Germline assignment: CDR1 MNHEY and CDR2 SVGEGT. Trimming left V 2 bases short and J 6 bases short, with 16 bases between. The CDR3 length is 16 residues.

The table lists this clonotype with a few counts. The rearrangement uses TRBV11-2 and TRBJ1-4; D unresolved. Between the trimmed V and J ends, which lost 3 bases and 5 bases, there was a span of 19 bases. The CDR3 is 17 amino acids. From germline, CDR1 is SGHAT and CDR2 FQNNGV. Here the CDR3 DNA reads TGTGCCAGCAGCTTTTCGGATACCGTCTGGGAAAATGAAAAACTGTTTTTT. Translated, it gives CASSFSDTVWENEKLFF.

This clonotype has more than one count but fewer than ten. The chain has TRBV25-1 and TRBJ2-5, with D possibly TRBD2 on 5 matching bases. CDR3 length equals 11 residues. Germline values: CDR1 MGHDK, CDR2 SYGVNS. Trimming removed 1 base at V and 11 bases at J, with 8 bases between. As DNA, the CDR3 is TGTGCCAGCAGTGAATTGTGGGAGCAGTACTTC. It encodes CASSELWEQYF.

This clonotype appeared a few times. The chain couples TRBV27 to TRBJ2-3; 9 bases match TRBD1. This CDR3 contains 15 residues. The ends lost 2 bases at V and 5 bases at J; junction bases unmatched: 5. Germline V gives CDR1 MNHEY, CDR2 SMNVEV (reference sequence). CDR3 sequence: CASSLVGQGRDTQYF. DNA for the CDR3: TGTGCCAGCAGTTTAGTGGGACAGGGAAGAGATACGCAGTATTTT.

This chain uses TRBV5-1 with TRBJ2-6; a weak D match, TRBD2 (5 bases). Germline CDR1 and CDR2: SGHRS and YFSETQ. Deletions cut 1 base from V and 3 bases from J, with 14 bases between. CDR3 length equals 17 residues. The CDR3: CASSLLASRGGANVLTF. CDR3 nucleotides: TGCGCCAGCAGCTTGTTGGCCAGTCGGGGTGGGGCCAACGTCCTGACTTTC.

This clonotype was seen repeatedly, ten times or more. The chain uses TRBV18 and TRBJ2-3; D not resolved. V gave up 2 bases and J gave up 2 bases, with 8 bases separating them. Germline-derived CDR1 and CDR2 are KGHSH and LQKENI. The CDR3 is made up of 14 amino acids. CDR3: CASSPNMITDTQYF. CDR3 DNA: TGTGCCAGCTCACCAAACATGATCACAGATACGCAGTATTTT.

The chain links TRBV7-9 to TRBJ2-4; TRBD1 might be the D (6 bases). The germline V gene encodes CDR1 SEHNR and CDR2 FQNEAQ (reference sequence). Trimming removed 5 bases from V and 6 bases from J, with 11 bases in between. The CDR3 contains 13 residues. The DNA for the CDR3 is TGTGCCAGCAGCGCAGACAGGAGAAACATTCAGTACTTC. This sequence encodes CASSADRRNIQYF.

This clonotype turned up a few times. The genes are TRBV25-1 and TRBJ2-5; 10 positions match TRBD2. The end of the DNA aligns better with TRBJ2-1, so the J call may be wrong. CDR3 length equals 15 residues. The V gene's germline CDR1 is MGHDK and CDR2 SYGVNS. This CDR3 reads CASSVSSGSRDEQFF. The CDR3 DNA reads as TGTGCCAGCAGTGTTTCTAGCGGGAGTAGGGATGAGCAGTTCTTC.

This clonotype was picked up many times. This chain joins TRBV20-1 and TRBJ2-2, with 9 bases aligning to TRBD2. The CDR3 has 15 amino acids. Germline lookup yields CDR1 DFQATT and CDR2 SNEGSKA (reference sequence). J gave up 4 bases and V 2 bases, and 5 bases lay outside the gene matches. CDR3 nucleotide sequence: TGCAGTGCTAGAAAGAGCGGGAGGTCCACCGGGGAGCTGTTTTTT. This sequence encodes CSARKSGRSTGELFF.

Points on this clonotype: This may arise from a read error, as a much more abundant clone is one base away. CDR3 residues: CASNGGVAGSYEQYF. In nucleotides, the CDR3 is TGTGCCAGCAACGGGGGGGTAGCGGGCTCCTACGAGCAGTACTTC. V usage is TRBV6-6 and J usage is TRBJ2-5; 8 bases match TRBD2. Gene TRBJ2-7 matches the end of the DNA better, so the J call may be wrong. The CDR3 is made up of 15 amino acids. The V gene's germline CDR1 is MNHNY and CDR2 SVGAGI (reference sequence).

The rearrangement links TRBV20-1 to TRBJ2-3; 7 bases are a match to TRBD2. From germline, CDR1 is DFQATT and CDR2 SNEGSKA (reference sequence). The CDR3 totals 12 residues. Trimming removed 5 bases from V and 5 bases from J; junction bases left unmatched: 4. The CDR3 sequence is CSAPPGGDTQYF. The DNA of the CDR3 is TGCAGTGCTCCTCCGGGGGGAGATACGCAGTATTTT.

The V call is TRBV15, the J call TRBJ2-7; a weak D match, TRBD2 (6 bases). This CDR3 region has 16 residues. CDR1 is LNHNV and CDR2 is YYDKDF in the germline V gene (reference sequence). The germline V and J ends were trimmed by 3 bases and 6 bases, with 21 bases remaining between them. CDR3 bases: TGTGCCACCAGCAGGAGTTTGGCTAGCGCTTCAGGCGAGCAGTACTTC. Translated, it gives CATSRSLASASGEQYF.

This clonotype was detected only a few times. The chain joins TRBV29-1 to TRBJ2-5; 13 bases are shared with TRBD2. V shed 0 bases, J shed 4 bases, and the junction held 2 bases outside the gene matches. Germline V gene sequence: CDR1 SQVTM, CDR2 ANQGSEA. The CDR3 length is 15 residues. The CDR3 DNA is TGCAGCGTTGAAGAACTAGCGGGAGGGGGAGAGACCCAGTACTTC. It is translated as CSVEELAGGGETQYF. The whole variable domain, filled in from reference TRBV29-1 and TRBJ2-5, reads SAVISQKPSRDICQRGTSLTIQCQVDSQVTMMFWYRQQPGQSLTLIATANQGSEATYESGFVIDKFPISRPNLTFSTLTVSNMSPEDSSIYLCSVEELAGGGETQYFGPGTRLLVL.

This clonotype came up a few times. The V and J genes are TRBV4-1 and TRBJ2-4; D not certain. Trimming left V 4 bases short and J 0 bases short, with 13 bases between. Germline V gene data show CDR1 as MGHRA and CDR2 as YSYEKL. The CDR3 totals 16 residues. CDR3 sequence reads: CASSPSPGGAKNIQYF. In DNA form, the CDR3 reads TGCGCCAGCAGCCCCTCCCCGGGTGGAGCCAAAAACATTCAGTACTTC.

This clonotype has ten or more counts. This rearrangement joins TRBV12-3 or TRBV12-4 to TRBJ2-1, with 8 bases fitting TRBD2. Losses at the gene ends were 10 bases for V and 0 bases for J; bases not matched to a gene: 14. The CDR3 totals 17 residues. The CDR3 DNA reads TGTGCCATCACCCCTCTCTCGGGGACTAGCTCCTACAATGAGCAGTTCTTC. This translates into CAITPLSGTSSYNEQFF.

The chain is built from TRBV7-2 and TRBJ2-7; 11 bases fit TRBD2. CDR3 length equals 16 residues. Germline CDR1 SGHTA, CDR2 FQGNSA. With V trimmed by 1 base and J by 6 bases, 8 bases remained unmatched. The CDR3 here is CASSLGSSGRFTEQYF. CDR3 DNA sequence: TGTGCCAGCAGCTTAGGGTCTAGCGGGAGGTTTACCGAGCAGTACTTC.

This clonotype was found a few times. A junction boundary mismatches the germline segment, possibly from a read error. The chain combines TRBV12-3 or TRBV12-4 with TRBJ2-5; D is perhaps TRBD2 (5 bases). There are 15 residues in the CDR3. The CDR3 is CASSAGGLGRETQYF. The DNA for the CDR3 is TGTGCCAGCAGCGCCGGAGGCTTAGGGCGAGAGACTCAGTACTTC.

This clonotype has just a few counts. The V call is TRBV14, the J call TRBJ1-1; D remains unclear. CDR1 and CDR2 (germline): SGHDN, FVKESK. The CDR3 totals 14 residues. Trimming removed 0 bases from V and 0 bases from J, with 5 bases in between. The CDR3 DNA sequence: TGTGCCAGCAGCCAAGATCTTGTGAACACTGAAGCTTTCTTT. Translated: CASSQDLVNTEAFF.

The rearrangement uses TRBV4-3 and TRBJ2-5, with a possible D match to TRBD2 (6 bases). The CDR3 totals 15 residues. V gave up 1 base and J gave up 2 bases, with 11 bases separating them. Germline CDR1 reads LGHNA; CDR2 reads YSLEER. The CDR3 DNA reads TGCGCCAGCAGCCAAGTTACGCGGGATCAAGAGACCCAGTACTTC. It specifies CASSQVTRDQETQYF.

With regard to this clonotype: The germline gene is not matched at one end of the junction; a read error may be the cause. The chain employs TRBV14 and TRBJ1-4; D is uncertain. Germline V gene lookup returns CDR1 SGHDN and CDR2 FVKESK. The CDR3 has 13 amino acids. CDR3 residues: CVSKGGPNEKLFF. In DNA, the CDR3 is TGTGTCAGCAAAGGAGGACCTAATGAAAAACTGTTTTTT.